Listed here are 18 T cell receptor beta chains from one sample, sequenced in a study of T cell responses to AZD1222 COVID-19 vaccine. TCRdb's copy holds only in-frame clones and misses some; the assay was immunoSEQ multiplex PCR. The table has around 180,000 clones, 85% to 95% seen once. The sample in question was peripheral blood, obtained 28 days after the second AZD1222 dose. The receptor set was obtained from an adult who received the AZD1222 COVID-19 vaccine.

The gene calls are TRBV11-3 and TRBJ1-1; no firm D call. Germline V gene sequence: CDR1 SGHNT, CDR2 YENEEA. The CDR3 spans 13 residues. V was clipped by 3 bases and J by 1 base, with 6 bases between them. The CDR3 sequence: CASSFGENTEAFF. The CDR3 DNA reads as TGTGCCAGCAGCTTCGGGGAGAACACTGAAGCTTTCTTT.

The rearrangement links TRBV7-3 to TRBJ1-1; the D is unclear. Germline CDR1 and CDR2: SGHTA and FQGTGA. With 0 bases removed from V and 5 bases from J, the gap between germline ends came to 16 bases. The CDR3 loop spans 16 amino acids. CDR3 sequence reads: CASSLTGSGVRTEAFF. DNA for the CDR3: TGTGCCAGCAGCTTAACAGGGAGCGGAGTCCGAACTGAAGCTTTCTTT.

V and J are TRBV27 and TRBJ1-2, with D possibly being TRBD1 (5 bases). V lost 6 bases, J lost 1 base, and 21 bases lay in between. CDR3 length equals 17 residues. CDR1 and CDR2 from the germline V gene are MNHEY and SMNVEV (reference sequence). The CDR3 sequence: CASRSVGAEEHNYGYTF. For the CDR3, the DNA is TGTGCCAGCAGATCGGTCGGGGCAGAAGAACATAACTATGGCTACACCTTC.

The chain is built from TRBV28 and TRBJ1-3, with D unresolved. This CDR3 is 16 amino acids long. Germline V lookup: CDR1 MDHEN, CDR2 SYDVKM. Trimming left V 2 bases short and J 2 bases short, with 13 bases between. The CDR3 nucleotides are TGTGCCAGCAGTTTAGAGGGCCGGGAGCCTGGAAACACCATATATTTT. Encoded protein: CASSLEGREPGNTIYF.

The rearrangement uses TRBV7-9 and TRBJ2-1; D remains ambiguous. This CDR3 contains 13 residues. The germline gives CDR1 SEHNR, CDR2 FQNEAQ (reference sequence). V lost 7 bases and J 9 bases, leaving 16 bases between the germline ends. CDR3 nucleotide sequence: TGTGCCAGCACCTCCTCCTCCAAGGGTGAGCAGTTCTTC. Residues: CASTSSSKGEQFF.

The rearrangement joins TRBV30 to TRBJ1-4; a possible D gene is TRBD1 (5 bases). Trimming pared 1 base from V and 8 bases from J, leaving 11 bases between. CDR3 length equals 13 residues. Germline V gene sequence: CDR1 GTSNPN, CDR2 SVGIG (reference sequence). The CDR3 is CAWSGGGSEKLFF. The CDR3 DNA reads TGTGCCTGGAGTGGGGGGGGGAGCGAAAAACTGTTTTTT.

The CDR3, as DNA: TGTGCCACCAGTGATCGGCGAGGGGGAACCACAGATACGCAGTATTTT. Translation: CATSDRRGGTTDTQYF. The gene calls are TRBV24-1 and TRBJ2-3; D may be TRBD1 (6 bases). Germline V gene lookup returns CDR1 KGHDR and CDR2 SFDVKD. The CDR3 sequence is 16 residues long. V was clipped by 3 bases and J by 2 bases, with 14 bases between them.

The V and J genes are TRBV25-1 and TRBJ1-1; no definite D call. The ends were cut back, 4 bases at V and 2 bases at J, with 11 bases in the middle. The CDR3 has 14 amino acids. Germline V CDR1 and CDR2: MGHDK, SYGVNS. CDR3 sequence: CASSVGVGNTEAFF. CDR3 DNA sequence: TGTGCCAGCAGTGTGGGTGTAGGAAACACTGAAGCTTTCTTT.

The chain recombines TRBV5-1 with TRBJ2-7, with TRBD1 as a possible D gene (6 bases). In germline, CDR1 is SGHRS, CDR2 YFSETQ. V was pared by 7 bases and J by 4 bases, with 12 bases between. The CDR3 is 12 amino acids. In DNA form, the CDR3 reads TGCGCCAGCGCGGACAGACAGTACGAGCAGTACTTC. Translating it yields CASADRQYEQYF.

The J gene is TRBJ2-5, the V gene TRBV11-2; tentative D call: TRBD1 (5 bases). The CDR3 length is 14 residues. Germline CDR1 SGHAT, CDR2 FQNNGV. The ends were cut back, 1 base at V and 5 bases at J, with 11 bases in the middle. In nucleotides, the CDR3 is TGTGCCAGCAGCTTAGTTGGGGCGTGGGAGACCCAGTACTTC. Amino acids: CASSLVGAWETQYF.

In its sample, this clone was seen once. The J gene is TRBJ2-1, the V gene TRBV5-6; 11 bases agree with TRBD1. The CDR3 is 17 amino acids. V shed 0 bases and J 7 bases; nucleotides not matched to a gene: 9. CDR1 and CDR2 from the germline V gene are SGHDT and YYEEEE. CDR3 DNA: TGTGCCAGCAGCTTGGCGGTTCGGACAGGGGGCGGGAATGAGCAGTTCTTC. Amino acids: CASSLAVRTGGGNEQFF.

The CDR3 bases are TGTGCCAGCAGCTCAACCTGGGGAGGGCGCACTGAAGCTTTCTTT. Its protein product is CASSSTWGGRTEAFF. This chain joins TRBV7-9 and TRBJ1-1; no reliable D call. In germline, CDR1 is SEHNR, CDR2 FQNEAQ (reference sequence). V gave up 4 bases and J gave up 4 bases, with 16 bases separating them. The CDR3 contains 15 residues.

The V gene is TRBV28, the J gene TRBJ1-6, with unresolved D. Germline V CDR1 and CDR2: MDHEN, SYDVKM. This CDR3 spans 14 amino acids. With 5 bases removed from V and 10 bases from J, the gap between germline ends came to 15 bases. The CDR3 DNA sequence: TGTGCCAGCAGTCCCCAGGACGGAGTCTCACCCCTCCACTTT. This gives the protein CASSPQDGVSPLHF.

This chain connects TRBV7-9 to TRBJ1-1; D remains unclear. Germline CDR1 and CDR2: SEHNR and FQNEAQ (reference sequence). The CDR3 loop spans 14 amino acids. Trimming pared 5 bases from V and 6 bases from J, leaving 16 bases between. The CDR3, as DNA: TGTGCCAGCAGCCCTGTGTTCCGGGAGTCTGAAGCTTTCTTT. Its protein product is CASSPVFRESEAFF.

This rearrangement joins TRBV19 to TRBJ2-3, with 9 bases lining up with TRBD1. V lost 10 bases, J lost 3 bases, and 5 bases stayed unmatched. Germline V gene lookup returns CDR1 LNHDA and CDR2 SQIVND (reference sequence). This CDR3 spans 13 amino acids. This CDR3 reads CATRQGVTDTQYF. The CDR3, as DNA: TGTGCCACCCGACAGGGGGTGACAGATACGCAGTATTTT.

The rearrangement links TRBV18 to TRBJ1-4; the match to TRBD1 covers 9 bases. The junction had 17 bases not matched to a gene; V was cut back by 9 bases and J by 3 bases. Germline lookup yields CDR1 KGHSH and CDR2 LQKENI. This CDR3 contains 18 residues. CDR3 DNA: TGTGCCAGTACACCCAGGTCTACAGGGGGCAAGTCTAATGAAAAACTGTTTTTT. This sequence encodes CASTPRSTGGKSNEKLFF.

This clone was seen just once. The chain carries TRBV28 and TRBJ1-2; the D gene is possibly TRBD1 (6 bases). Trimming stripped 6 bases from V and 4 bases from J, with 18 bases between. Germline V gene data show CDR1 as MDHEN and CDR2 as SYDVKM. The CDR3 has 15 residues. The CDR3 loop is CASSQDRQRAYGYTF. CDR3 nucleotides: TGTGCCAGCAGCCAAGACAGGCAACGAGCCTATGGCTACACCTTC.

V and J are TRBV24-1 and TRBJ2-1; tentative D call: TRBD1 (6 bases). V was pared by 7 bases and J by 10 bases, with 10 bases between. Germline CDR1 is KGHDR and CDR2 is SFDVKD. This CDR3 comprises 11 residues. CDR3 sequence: CATRQGLEQFF. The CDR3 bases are TGTGCCACCAGACAGGGTCTCGAGCAGTTCTTC.